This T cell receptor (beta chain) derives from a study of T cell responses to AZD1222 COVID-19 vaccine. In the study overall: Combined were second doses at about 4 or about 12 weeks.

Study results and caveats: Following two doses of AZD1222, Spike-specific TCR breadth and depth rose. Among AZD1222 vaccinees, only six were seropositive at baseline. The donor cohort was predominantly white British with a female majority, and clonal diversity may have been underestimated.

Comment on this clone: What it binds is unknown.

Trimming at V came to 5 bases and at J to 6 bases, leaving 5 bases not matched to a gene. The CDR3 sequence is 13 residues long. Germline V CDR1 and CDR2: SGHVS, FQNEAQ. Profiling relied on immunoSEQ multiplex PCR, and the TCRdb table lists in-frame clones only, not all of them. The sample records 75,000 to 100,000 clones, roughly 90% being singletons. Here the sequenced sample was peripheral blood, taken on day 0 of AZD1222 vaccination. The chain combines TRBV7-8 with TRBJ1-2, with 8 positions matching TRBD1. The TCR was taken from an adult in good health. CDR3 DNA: TGTGCCAGCAGCCAGGTGACAGGGGATGGCTACACCTTC. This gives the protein CASSQVTGDGYTF. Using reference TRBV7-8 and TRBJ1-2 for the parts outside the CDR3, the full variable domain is GAGVSQSPRYKVAKRGQDVALRCDPISGHVSLFWYQQALGQGPEFLTYFQNEAQLDKSGLPSDRFFAERPEGSVSTLKIQRTQQEDSAVYLCASSQVTGDGYTFGSGTRLTVV.